These 20 T cell receptor beta chains came from one sample sequenced in a study of cytomegalovirus exposure and HLA in healthy donors. Researchers ran the PCR with 60 Vbeta and 13 Jbeta primers. The data were produced by immunoSEQ multiplex PCR, yet TCRdb's version contains in-frame clones alone and is incomplete. Of more than 110,000 clones detected, around 79% appear once; the ten largest clones hold roughly 10%. The sequenced sample consisted of PBMCs. The receptor source for this set is a woman between 45 and 65 years old in good health and CMV-seropositive.

The chain recombines TRBV18 with TRBJ1-1; 10 nucleotides agree with TRBD1. Trimming took 2 bases from V and 4 from J; bases not matched to a gene: 4. This CDR3 has 15 amino acids. From germline, CDR1 is KGHSH and CDR2 LQKENI. CDR3 residues: CASSPVGQGVTEAFF. CDR3 bases: TGTGCCAGCTCACCAGTCGGACAGGGGGTCACTGAAGCTTTCTTT.

The rearrangement uses TRBV30 and TRBJ2-2, with a possible D match to TRBD1 (5 bases). Germline lookup yields CDR1 GTSNPN and CDR2 SVGIG (reference sequence). This CDR3 contains 13 residues. V lost 1 base and J lost 6, with 9 bases in between. CDR3 amino acids: CAWSGRVAGELFF. The DNA of the CDR3 is TGTGCCTGGAGTGGCAGGGTGGCCGGGGAGCTGTTTTTT.

The chain is built from TRBV28 and TRBJ1-5, with 8 bases fitting TRBD1. J gave up 5 bases and V 6 bases, and 9 bases lay outside the gene matches. The length of the CDR3 is 15 residues. Germline assignment: CDR1 MDHEN and CDR2 SYDVKM. This CDR3 reads CASSKRQGTDQPQHF. CDR3 nucleotides: TGTGCCAGCAGCAAAAGACAGGGGACAGATCAGCCCCAGCATTTT.

The genes are TRBV9 and TRBJ2-1, with D tentatively TRBD2 (5 bases). Germline lookup yields CDR1 SGDLS and CDR2 YYNGEE. CDR3 length equals 13 residues. V was shortened by 0 bases and J by 9 bases, with 10 bases between the two germline ends. The CDR3 DNA is TGTGCCAGCAGCGTAGGTCCTAGCTCTGAGCAGTTCTTC. It is translated as CASSVGPSSEQFF.

This chain joins TRBV5-4 and TRBJ2-1; 7 bases fit TRBD1. This CDR3 spans 14 amino acids. Germline V gives CDR1 SGHNT, CDR2 YYREEE (reference sequence). V dropped 4 bases and J dropped 8; count of bases not matched to a gene: 9. CDR3 amino acids: CASSIRDRGYEQFF. CDR3 DNA: TGTGCCAGCAGCATCCGGGACAGAGGGTATGAGCAGTTCTTC. Full variable domain (missing parts from reference TRBV5-4 and TRBJ2-1): ETGVTQSPTHLIKTRGQQVTLRCSSQSGHNTVSWYQQALGQGPQFIFQYYREEENGRGNFPPRFSGLQFPNYSSELNVNALELDDSALYLCASSIRDRGYEQFFGPGTRLTVL.

The chain combines TRBV7-2 with TRBJ1-1, with D unresolved. Germline lookup yields CDR1 SGHTA and CDR2 FQGNSA. This CDR3 region has 14 residues. Trimming took off 5 bases at V and 4 bases at J, with 14 bases between the two ends. CDR3 amino acids: CASSPRREGTEAFF. For the CDR3, the DNA is TGTGCCAGCAGCCCGAGACGGGAGGGCACTGAAGCTTTCTTT.

The chain uses TRBV5-1 and TRBJ1-1; 10 bases agree with TRBD1. J was trimmed by 0 bases and V by 3 bases; bases with no gene match: 5. The CDR3 spans 16 residues. Germline V gives CDR1 SGHRS, CDR2 YFSETQ. The CDR3 region is CASSSGTGAMNTEAFF. The CDR3 DNA is TGCGCCAGCAGCTCCGGGACAGGGGCCATGAACACTGAAGCTTTCTTT.

CDR3 sequence (DNA): TGTGCCAGCACCACGGGGGGCGGTGCAACTAATGAAAAACTGTTTTTT. This translates into CASTTGGGATNEKLFF. V usage is TRBV7-2 and J usage is TRBJ1-4; tentatively, D is TRBD1 (6 bases). There are 16 residues in the CDR3. Trimming took 7 bases from V and 0 from J, leaving 15 bases between them. Germline V CDR1 and CDR2: SGHTA, FQGNSA.

Here the CDR3 reads CASSLQMGPYEQYF. Written as DNA, the CDR3 is TGTGCCAGCAGCCTCCAGATGGGCCCCTACGAGCAGTACTTC. The chain has TRBV7-9 and TRBJ2-7; D is unclear. Germline V lookup: CDR1 SEHNR, CDR2 FQNEAQ (reference sequence). This CDR3 spans 14 amino acids. Trimming pared 5 bases from V and 2 bases from J, leaving 13 bases between.

Written as DNA, the CDR3 is TGTGCCAGCAGCCCGACACGTCTAATGAACACCGGGGAGCTGTTTTTT. This codes for CASSPTRLMNTGELFF. The chain has TRBV11-2 and TRBJ2-2; D is unresolved. This CDR3 contains 16 residues. Germline CDR1 is SGHAT and CDR2 is FQNNGV. V was trimmed by 5 bases and J by 1 base, leaving 14 bases between them.

This clone was counted a single time. The J gene is TRBJ2-2, the V gene TRBV9; maybe TRBD1 (5 bases). The CDR3 runs 15 residues. V was trimmed by 4 bases and J by 2 bases, leaving 12 bases between them. The germline gives CDR1 SGDLS, CDR2 YYNGEE. The CDR3 loop reads CASSSRQQNTGELFF. The CDR3 nucleotides are TGTGCCAGCAGCTCCCGACAGCAAAACACCGGGGAGCTGTTTTTT. Supplemented by reference TRBV9 and TRBJ2-2, the full variable domain reads DSGVTQTPKHLITATGQRVTLRCSPRSGDLSVYWYQQSLDQGLQFLIQYYNGEERAKGNILERFSAQQFPDLHSELNLSSLELGDSALYFCASSSRQQNTGELFFGEGSRLTVL.

The chain employs TRBV5-1 and TRBJ2-3, with 10 bases that match TRBD2. The V gene end was trimmed by 4 bases and the J gene end by 5 bases; junction bases not matched to a gene: 10. CDR3 length: 16 amino acids. Looked up from germline, CDR1 is SGHRS and CDR2 is YFSETQ. The CDR3 nucleotides read TGCGCCAGCAGCCCCGGCTCTAGCGGGGGTGGAGATACGCAGTATTTT. Protein sequence: CASSPGSSGGGDTQYF.

The chain joins TRBV6-4 to TRBJ1-2; possible D gene TRBD1, 6 bases. The V end was cut by 6 bases, the J end by 8 bases, with 19 bases between. This CDR3 is built from 14 residues. CDR1 is MRHNA, CDR2 SNTAGT, per germline. This CDR3 reads CASSATTRGGGYTF. The DNA of the CDR3 is TGTGCCAGCAGCGCTACCACAAGGGGGGGAGGCTACACCTTC.

The CDR3 is CATSRRQEDTQYF. In DNA, the CDR3 is TGTGCCACCAGCAGGAGACAGGAAGATACGCAGTATTTT. The chain uses TRBV15 and TRBJ2-3; TRBD1 might be the D (6 bases). V lost 3 bases and J 5 bases, leaving 9 bases between the germline ends. Germline CDR1 and CDR2: LNHNV and YYDKDF (reference sequence). This CDR3 contains 13 residues.

The gene calls are TRBV7-9 and TRBJ2-1, with TRBD2 matching 11 bases. J was trimmed by 2 bases and V by 4 bases; bases with no gene match: 4. CDR1 and CDR2 (germline): SEHNR, FQNEAQ (reference sequence). The CDR3 consists of 16 residues. The CDR3 nucleotides read TGTGCCAGCAGCTCTGCGACTAGCGGGGCCTACAATGAGCAGTTCTTC. Its protein is CASSSATSGAYNEQFF.

This clone was detected only a few times. The rearrangement joins TRBV5-5 to TRBJ1-1; TRBD1 agrees at 10 bases. Losses at the gene ends were 4 bases for V and 3 bases for J; bases not matched to a gene: 9. Germline V CDR1 and CDR2: SGHKS, YYEKEE (reference sequence). CDR3 length: 16 residues. As DNA, the CDR3 is TGTGCCAGCAGCCGCGCTGAGGGGACAGGGGACACTGAAGCTTTCTTT. Translated: CASSRAEGTGDTEAFF.

The rearrangement uses TRBV4-3 and TRBJ1-6; TRBD1 is a possible D gene (5 bases). Per the germline V gene, CDR1 is LGHNA and CDR2 is YSLEER. The germline V and J ends were trimmed by 0 bases and 11 bases, with 17 bases remaining between them. There are 16 residues in the CDR3. For the CDR3, the DNA is TGCGCCAGCAGCCAAGATCCCACGCCACAGGAGACACCCCTCCACTTT. Its translation: CASSQDPTPQETPLHF.

The rearrangement links TRBV7-8 to TRBJ1-5, with TRBD1 as a possible D gene (5 bases). This CDR3 comprises 18 residues. Germline CDR1 reads SGHVS; CDR2 reads FQNEAQ. V dropped 0 bases and J dropped 5 bases, with 20 bases sitting between them. As DNA, the CDR3 is TGTGCCAGCAGCTTAGCGAGGCAGGGCCCCTTCGGTCATCAGCCCCAGCATTTT. This encodes CASSLARQGPFGHQPQHF.

The genes are TRBV5-6 and TRBJ2-5; no clear D. CDR1 and CDR2 (germline): SGHDT, YYEEEE. The CDR3 contains 14 residues. V was shortened by 4 bases and J by 2 bases, with 12 bases between the two germline ends. The CDR3, as DNA: TGTGCCAGCAGCCCCAGGTCGGTACAAGAGACCCAGTACTTC. It is translated as CASSPRSVQETQYF.

The chain joins TRBV7-9 to TRBJ1-2; TRBD1 matches 7 bases. The junction had 3 bases not matched to a gene; V was cut back by 4 bases and J by 4 bases. Germline V gene lookup returns CDR1 SEHNR and CDR2 FQNEAQ (reference sequence). CDR3 size: 13 residues. The CDR3 sequence is CASSYDRVYGYTF. DNA for the CDR3: TGTGCCAGCAGCTACGACAGGGTCTATGGCTACACCTTC.